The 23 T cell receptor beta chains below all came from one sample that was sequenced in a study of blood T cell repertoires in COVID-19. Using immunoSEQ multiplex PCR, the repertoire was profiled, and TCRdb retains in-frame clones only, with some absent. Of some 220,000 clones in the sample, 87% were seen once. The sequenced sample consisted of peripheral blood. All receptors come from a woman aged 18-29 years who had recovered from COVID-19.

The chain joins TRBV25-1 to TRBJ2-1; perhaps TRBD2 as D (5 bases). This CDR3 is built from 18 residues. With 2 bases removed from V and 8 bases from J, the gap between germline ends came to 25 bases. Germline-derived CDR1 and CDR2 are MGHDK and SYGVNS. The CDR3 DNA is TGTGCCAGCAGTGAAACTGGGATTTGGGAGAGCCGGATGGATGAGCAGTTCTTC. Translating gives CASSETGIWESRMDEQFF.

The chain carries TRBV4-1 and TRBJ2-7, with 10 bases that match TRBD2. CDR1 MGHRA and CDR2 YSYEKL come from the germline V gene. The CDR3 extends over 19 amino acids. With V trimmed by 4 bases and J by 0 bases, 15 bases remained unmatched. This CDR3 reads CASSPLDIAGGLSSYEQYF. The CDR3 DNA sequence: TGCGCCAGCAGCCCCCTAGATATAGCGGGAGGCCTGAGCTCCTACGAGCAGTACTTC.

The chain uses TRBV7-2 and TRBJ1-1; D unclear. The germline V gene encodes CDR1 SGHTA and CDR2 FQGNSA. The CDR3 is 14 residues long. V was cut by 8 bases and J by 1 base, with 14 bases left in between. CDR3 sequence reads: CASFRGRGNTEAFF. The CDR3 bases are TGTGCCAGCTTTCGTGGCCGGGGGAACACTGAAGCTTTCTTT.

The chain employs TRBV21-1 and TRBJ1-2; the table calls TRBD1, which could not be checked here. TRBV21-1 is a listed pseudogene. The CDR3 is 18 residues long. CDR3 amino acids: CASSKAQLGQGRNYGYTF. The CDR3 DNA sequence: TGTGCCAGCAGCAAAGCCCAACTCGGACAGGGGCGGAACTATGGCTACACCTTC.

The CDR3 loop is CASSLGQGNQPQHF. In nucleotides, the CDR3 is TGTGCCAGCAGTTTAGGACAGGGGAATCAGCCCCAGCATTTT. V gene TRBV6-6 combines with J gene TRBJ1-5; TRBD1 aligns across 9 bases. V gave up 4 bases and J gave up 4 bases; unmatched junction bases: 2. In germline, CDR1 is MNHNY, CDR2 SVGAGI (reference sequence). This CDR3 comprises 14 residues.

The DNA for the CDR3 is TGTGCCAGCAGCTTGGGACTAGCGGGAGGCTACGAGCAGTACTTC. Residues: CASSLGLAGGYEQYF. The genes are TRBV5-6 and TRBJ2-7, with TRBD2 matching over 13 bases. The V gene's germline CDR1 is SGHDT and CDR2 YYEEEE. The CDR3 is 15 residues long. V dropped 0 bases and J dropped 3; count of bases not matched to a gene: 0.

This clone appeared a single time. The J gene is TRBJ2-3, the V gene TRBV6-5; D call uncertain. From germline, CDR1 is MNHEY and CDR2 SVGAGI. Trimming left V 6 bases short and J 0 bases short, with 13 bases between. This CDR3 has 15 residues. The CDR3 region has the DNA TGTGCCAGCAGGTACAGTGGAGCTAGCACAGATACGCAGTATTTT. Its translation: CASRYSGASTDTQYF.

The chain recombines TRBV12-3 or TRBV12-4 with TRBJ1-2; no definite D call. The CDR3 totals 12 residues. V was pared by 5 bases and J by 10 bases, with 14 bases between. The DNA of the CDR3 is TGTGCCAGCAGTCCCGGCGAAACAGCCTACACCTTC. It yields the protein CASSPGETAYTF.

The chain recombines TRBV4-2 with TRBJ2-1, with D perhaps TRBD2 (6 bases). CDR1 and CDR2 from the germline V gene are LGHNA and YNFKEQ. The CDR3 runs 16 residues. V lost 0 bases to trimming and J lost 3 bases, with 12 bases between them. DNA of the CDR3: TGTGCCAGCAGCCAAGAGACGGGAGACGGCTACAATGAGCAGTTCTTC. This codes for CASSQETGDGYNEQFF.

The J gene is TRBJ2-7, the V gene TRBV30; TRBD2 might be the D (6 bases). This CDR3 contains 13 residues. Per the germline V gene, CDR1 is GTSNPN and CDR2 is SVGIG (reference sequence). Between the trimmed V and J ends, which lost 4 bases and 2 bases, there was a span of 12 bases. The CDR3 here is CAWIGGTAYEQYF. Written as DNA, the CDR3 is TGTGCCTGGATCGGCGGGACGGCCTACGAGCAGTACTTC.

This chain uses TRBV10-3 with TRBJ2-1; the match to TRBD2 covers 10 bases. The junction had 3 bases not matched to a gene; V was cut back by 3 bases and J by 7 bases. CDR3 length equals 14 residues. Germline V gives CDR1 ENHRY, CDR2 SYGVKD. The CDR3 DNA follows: TGTGCCATCAGTGACCCTAGCGGGAGTAATGAGCAGTTCTTC. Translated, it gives CAISDPSGSNEQFF.

CDR3 in DNA: TGTGCCAGCAGCGGCCGACAGGGGGCGTATGAAAAACTGTTTTTT. Amino acids: CASSGRQGAYEKLFF. The gene calls are TRBV13 and TRBJ1-4, with TRBD1 matching 10 bases. The CDR3 runs 15 residues. Germline V lookup: CDR1 PRHDT, CDR2 FYEKMQ (reference sequence). V gave up 5 bases and J gave up 6 bases; unmatched junction bases: 6.

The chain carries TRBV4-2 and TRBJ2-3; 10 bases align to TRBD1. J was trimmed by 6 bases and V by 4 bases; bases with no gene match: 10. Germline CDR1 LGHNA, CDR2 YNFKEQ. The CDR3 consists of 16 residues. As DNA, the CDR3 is TGTGCCAGCAGCCCAGCTGTGGGGACAGGGGACGATACGCAGTATTTT. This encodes CASSPAVGTGDDTQYF.

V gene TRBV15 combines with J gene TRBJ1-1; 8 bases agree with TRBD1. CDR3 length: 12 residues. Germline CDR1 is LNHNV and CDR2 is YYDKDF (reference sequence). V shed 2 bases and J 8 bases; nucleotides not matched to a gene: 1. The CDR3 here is CATSRRDREAFF. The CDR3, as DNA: TGTGCCACCAGCAGAAGGGACAGGGAAGCTTTCTTT.

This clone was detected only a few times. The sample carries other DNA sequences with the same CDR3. DNA of the CDR3: TGTGCCAGCAGCCCATCCTACGAGCAGTACTTC. Protein product: CASSPSYEQYF. V and J are TRBV7-9 and TRBJ2-7; D is unclear. Germline-derived CDR1 and CDR2 are SEHNR and FQNEAQ (reference sequence). The CDR3 length is 11 residues. Trimming pared 5 bases from V and 1 base from J, leaving 3 bases between.

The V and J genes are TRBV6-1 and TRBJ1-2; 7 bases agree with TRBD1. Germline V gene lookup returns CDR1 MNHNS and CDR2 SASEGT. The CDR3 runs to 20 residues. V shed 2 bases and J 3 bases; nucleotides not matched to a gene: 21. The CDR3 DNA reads TGTGCCAGCAGTGAAAACAGGGGCAGTGGGATCGCTAAACTATACTATGGCTACACCTTC. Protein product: CASSENRGSGIAKLYYGYTF.

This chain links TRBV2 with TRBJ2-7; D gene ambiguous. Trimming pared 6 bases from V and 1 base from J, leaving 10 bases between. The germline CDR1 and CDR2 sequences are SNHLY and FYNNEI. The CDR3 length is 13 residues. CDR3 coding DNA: TGTGCCAGCAGGGGCGCCCTTTCCTACGAGCAGTACTTC. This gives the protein CASRGALSYEQYF.

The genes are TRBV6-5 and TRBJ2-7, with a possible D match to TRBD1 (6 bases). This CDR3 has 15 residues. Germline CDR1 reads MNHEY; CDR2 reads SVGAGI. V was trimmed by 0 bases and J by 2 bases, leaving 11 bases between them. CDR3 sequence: CASSYSPQGTYEQYF. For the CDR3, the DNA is TGTGCCAGCAGTTACTCGCCCCAGGGGACCTACGAGCAGTACTTC.

CDR3 sequence reads: CASSFREVGYEQYF. DNA for the CDR3: TGTGCCAGCAGCTTCAGGGAGGTCGGATACGAGCAGTACTTC. This sequence joins TRBV27 and TRBJ2-7; D possibly corresponds to TRBD2 (6 bases). Germline V lookup: CDR1 MNHEY, CDR2 SMNVEV (reference sequence). V was pared by 6 bases and J by 4 bases, with 16 bases between. The CDR3 consists of 14 residues.

CDR3 residues: CAWRVDRVPGELFF. CDR3 coding DNA: TGTGCCTGGAGGGTGGACAGGGTGCCCGGGGAGCTGTTTTTT. This chain joins TRBV30 and TRBJ2-2, with 8 bases fitting TRBD1. The germline CDR1 and CDR2 sequences are GTSNPN and SVGIG (reference sequence). There are 14 residues in the CDR3. Trimming at V came to 3 bases and at J to 6 bases, leaving 6 bases not matched to a gene.

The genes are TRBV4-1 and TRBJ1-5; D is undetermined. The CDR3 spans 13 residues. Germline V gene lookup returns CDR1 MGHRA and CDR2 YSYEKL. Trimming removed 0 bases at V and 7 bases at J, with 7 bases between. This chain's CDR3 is CASSQEGGQPQHF. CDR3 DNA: TGCGCCAGCAGCCAAGAAGGCGGGCAGCCCCAGCATTTT.

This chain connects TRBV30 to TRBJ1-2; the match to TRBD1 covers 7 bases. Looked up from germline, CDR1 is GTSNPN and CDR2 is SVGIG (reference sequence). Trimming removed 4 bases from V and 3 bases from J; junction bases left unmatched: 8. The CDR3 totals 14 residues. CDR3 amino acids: CAWTVGGFDYGYTF. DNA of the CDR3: TGTGCCTGGACTGTAGGGGGCTTTGACTATGGCTACACCTTC.

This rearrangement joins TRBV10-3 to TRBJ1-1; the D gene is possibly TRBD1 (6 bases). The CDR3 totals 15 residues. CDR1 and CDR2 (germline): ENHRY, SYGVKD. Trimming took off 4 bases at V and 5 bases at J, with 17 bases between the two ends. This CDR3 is CAISGDTSLWTEAFF. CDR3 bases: TGTGCCATCAGTGGGGACACGAGCTTGTGGACTGAAGCTTTCTTT.